The rows below give T cell receptor beta chains drawn from one sample of a study of T cells in localized non-small cell lung cancer. Only in-frame clones appear in the TCRdb table, and some are missing; sequencing was by immunoSEQ multiplex PCR. The sample holds about 4,000 clones; around 30% are singletons and the top ten take around 13%. The specimen comprised lung tumor tissue, sampled before any cancer treatment. These receptors were obtained from a man aged 35 to 69 with stage II lung adenocarcinoma. Both conserved end residues are part of each CDR3. A D gene is named only where the DNA matches it firmly. Some rows have no size entry. The others give once, few or many, or a class for an expanded clone.

>many|.|TRBV11-3|TRBJ1-2
TGTGCCAGCAGCTCGGGCTCGGGGCAGTCCTCTTTCTATGGCTACACCTTC
CASSSGSGQSSFYGYTF
>few|.|TRBV7-7|TRBJ1-4
TGTGCCAGCAGCTTGGTTCTGTCACGGAATGAAAAACTGTTTTTT
CASSLVLSRNEKLFF
>few|.|TRBV6-8|TRBJ1-1
TGTGCCAGCAGGCATCAATGGGACACTGAAGCTTTCTTT
CASRHQWDTEAFF
>few|.|TRBV7-1|TRBJ2-7
TGTGCCAGCAGCTTAACGTGGGGTTACGAGCAGTACTTC
CASSLTWGYEQYF
>.|TRBD1|TRBV5-1|TRBJ2-2
TGCGCCAGCAGCTCTACAGGGGCGGGCACCGGGGAGCTGTTTTTT
CASSSTGAGTGELFF
>.|.|TRBV7-4|TRBJ2-1
TGTGCCAGCAGCTTCGCCCCGGCCTCGGAGCAGTTCTTC
CASSFAPASEQFF
>few|.|TRBV12-5|TRBJ1-1
TGTGCTAGTGGTTTGGTACCACAGGGAACCACGAACACTGAAGCTTTCTTT
CASGLVPQGTTNTEAFF
>.|.|TRBV19|TRBJ1-2
TGTGCCAGTGTCGGGGGACGCCCCAACAGCGCCCCGGGCTACACCTTC
CASVGGRPNSAPGYTF
>few|.|TRBV23-1|TRBJ2-3
TGCGCCAGCAGCTTGGACCCCCAAGATACGCAGTATTTT
CASSLDPQDTQYF
>.|.|TRBV29-1|TRBJ1-1
TGCAGCGTGGGAGGCGGTATGAACACTGAAGCTTTCTTT
CSVGGGMNTEAFF
>few|.|TRBV28|TRBJ1-1
TGTGCCAGCAGTTTAGGATTCTCCGGGAACACTGAAGCTTTCTTT
CASSLGFSGNTEAFF
>few|TRBD2|TRBV4-1|TRBJ2-7
TGCGCCACCGGGACTAGCGGGGGGGCGGGGTACGAGCAGTACTTC
CATGTSGGAGYEQYF
>.|.|TRBV28|TRBJ1-6
TGTGCCAGCAGTTCCCCCCGCGGCAGCGGCAATTCACCCCTCCACTTT
CASSSPRGSGNSPLHF
>.|.|TRBV11-3|TRBJ2-5
TGTGCCAGCAGCCCTCGGACAGTCTCCCAAGAGACCCAGTACTTC
CASSPRTVSQETQYF
>few|.|TRBV10-2|TRBJ1-4
TGCGCCAGCAGTCTTCGGCCTAATGAAAAACTGTTTTTT
CASSLRPNEKLFF
>.|.|TRBV19|TRBJ1-5
TGTGCCAGTAAGGGGGGGGCAGACCCCAATCAGCCCCAGCATTTT
CASKGGADPNQPQHF
>few|.|TRBV18|TRBJ2-3
TGTGCCAGCTCACCTCCCGGGAATACGCAGTATTTT
CASSPPGNTQYF
>.|TRBD1|TRBV6-8|TRBJ2-7
TGTGCCAGCGGAAACAGGGGGCCCCCCTACGAGCAGTACTTC
CASGNRGPPYEQYF
>.|TRBD1|TRBV11-3|TRBJ2-1
TGTGCCAGCAGCCCGGAGACAGGGGCCTACAATGAGCAGTTCTTC
CASSPETGAYNEQFF
>.|TRBD1|TRBV18|TRBJ1-1
TGTGCCAGCTCACTGGGACAGGGGAACACTGAAGCTTTCTTT
CASSLGQGNTEAFF
>.|TRBD1|TRBV28|TRBJ1-3
TGTGCCAGCAGCAGTAATCACCTAGTTCCGGGACAGGGGGCGGGAAACACCATATATTTT
CASSSNHLVPGQGAGNTIYF
>.|.|TRBV19|TRBJ2-5
TGTGCCAGTAGTAAGGCACAAGAGACCCAGTACTTC
CASSKAQETQYF
>few|TRBD2|TRBV11-3|TRBJ2-1
TGTGCCAGCAGACTCGATAGCGGGGCCTACAATGAGCAGTTCTTC
CASRLDSGAYNEQFF
>few|TRBD1|TRBV6-8|TRBJ2-7
TGTGCCAGCAGTAAGAGCCGACAGGGAAATCGAACGTACGAGCAGTACTTC
CASSKSRQGNRTYEQYF
>.|.|TRBV30|TRBJ1-4
TGTGCCTGGAGGCTTTGGGGGCAAGCACTGTTTTTT
CAWRLWGQALFF
>.|.|TRBV11-3|TRBJ2-5
TGTGCCAGCGCGGCGAGTGGACCCGAAGAGACCCAGTACTTC
CASAASGPEETQYF
>medium-sized|TRBD1|TRBV9|TRBJ2-1
TGTGCCAGCAGCCCAATCGGGACAGGGTCCGGTGAGCAGTTCTTC
CASSPIGTGSGEQFF
>.|.|TRBV7-5|TRBJ2-3
TGTGCCAGCAGCTTAGGTAGCGGGGGTACAGATACGCAGTATTTT
CASSLGSGGTDTQYF
>.|TRBD1|TRBV7-6|TRBJ1-6
TGTGCCAGCAGCTTAGGGGGACAGGGGGGTTCACCCCTCCACTTT
CASSLGGQGGSPLHF
>.|.|TRBV23-1|TRBJ1-1
TGCGCCAGCTCCCTGGGAGGGAACACTGAAGCTTTCTTT
CASSLGGNTEAFF
>.|.|TRBV15|TRBJ1-2
TGTGCCACCAGCAGCGCAGCAGGGATCGAATATGGCTACACCTTC
CATSSAAGIEYGYTF
>few|.|TRBV11-3|TRBJ1-3
TGTGCCAGCAGCTTAGTCTCAGGGAACTCTGGAAACACCATATATTTT
CASSLVSGNSGNTIYF
>few|.|TRBV11-3|TRBJ2-7
TGTGCCAGCAGCTTGGGCCAGATTTTCTACGAGCAGTACTTC
CASSLGQIFYEQYF
>.|.|TRBV19|TRBJ1-5
TGTGCCAGTAGTAGAACAGGGAGAGCCCCGTGTCAGCCCCAGCATTTT
CASSRTGRAPCQPQHF
>once|.|TRBV19|TRBJ1-6
TGTGCCAGTAGTATTAAAGGCCCAAGAGGTGGAAATTCACCCCTCCACTTT
CASSIKGPRGGNSPLHF
>.|TRBD1|TRBV9|TRBJ1-2
TGTGCCAGCAGCTTAATGTTGACAGGGGCTAACTATGGCTACACCTTC
CASSLMLTGANYGYTF
>.|.|TRBV19|TRBJ1-2
TGTGCCAGTATGGAACACCCCTATGGCTACACCTTC
CASMEHPYGYTF
>.|TRBD1|TRBV11-3|TRBJ2-5
TGTGCCAGCAGCTGGAAACCGGGACAGGGACGGGAGACCCAGTACTTC
CASSWKPGQGRETQYF
>.|.|TRBV19|TRBJ2-6
TGTGCCAGTAGTATGAGTGCCCTCTCTGGGGCCAACGTCCTGACTTTC
CASSMSALSGANVLTF
>medium-sized|TRBD2|TRBV11-3|TRBJ2-3
TGTGCCAGCAGCCCAAAAGCGGGGGCCCTCGTTGATACGCAGTATTTT
CASSPKAGALVDTQYF
>few|.|TRBV29-1|TRBJ1-1
TGCAGCGGTGGCGAACTAGGGCACACTGAAGCTTTCTTT
CSGGELGHTEAFF
>few|TRBD2|TRBV11-3|TRBJ2-1
TGTGCCAGCAGCTTAGACGGACTAGCGGGGGGCTCCTACAATGAGCAGTTCTTC
CASSLDGLAGGSYNEQFF
>.|TRBD2|TRBV14|TRBJ2-4
TGTGCCAGCAGCCCCACTAGCGGGCGAACCAAAAACATTCAGTACTTC
CASSPTSGRTKNIQYF
>.|.|TRBV6-8|TRBJ1-6
TGTGCCACCAACAGTGGGGGTTACAATTCACCCCTCCACTTT
CATNSGGYNSPLHF
>large|TRBD1|TRBV9|TRBJ2-1
TGTGCCAGCAGTGAAAAGGGGACAGGGGTCCGGAATGAGCAGTTCTTC
CASSEKGTGVRNEQFF
>once|.|TRBV19|TRBJ1-5
TGTGCCAGTAGTCTCATCGGGACGGTTAGCAATCAGCCCCAGCATTTT
CASSLIGTVSNQPQHF
>medium-sized|.|TRBV11-3|TRBJ1-3
TGTGCCAGCAGCCACGGACAGTCTGGAAACACCATATATTTT
CASSHGQSGNTIYF
>medium-sized|.|TRBV11-3|TRBJ2-2
TGTGCTAGCAGCTTAGAAGTGGGGACCGGGGAGCTGTTTTTT
CASSLEVGTGELFF
>.|TRBD1|TRBV5-1|TRBJ1-3
TGCGCCAGCAGCTTGGGATCGACAGGGGCCTTCTCTGGAAACACCATATATTTT
CASSLGSTGAFSGNTIYF
>.|TRBD1|TRBV11-3|TRBJ1-1
TGTGCCAGCTGGGGACAGGGGGCCGGGGACACTGAAGCTTTCTTT
CASWGQGAGDTEAFF